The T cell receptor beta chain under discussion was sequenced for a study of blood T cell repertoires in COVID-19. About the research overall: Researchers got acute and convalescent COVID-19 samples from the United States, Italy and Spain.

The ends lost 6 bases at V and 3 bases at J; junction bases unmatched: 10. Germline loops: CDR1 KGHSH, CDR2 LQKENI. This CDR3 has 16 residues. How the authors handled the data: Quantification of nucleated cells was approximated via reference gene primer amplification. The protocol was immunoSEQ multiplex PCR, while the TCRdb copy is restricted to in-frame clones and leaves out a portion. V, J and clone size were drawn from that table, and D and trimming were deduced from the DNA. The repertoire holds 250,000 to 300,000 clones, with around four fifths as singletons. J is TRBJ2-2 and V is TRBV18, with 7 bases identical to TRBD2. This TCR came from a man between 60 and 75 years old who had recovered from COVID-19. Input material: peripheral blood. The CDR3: CASSPTGTTHTGELFF. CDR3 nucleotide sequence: TGTGCCAGCTCCCCTACCGGGACTACACACACCGGGGAGCTGTTTTTT.